This TCR beta chain was retrieved from a study of cytomegalovirus exposure and HLA in healthy donors. The germline V gene has CDR1 MNHEY and CDR2 SVGAGI. The CDR3 extends over 14 amino acids. Losses at the gene ends were 6 bases for V and 2 bases for J; bases not matched to a gene: 3. 13 Jbeta primers and 60 Vbeta primers were used for the PCR. Measured with immunoSEQ multiplex PCR; TCRdb has only the in-frame clones, and not every one. Seen here are 150,000 to 180,000 clones, approximately 75% observed once, and the top ten hold approximately 2.8%. Sequencing was performed on PBMCs. V and J are TRBV6-5 and TRBJ2-2; 7 bases are a match to TRBD1. This TCR derives from a man younger than 35 in good health and CMV-seronegative. CDR3 nucleotide sequence: TGTGCCAGCAGCGACAGGGTTAACACCGGGGAGCTGTTTTTT. Protein: CASSDRVNTGELFF.